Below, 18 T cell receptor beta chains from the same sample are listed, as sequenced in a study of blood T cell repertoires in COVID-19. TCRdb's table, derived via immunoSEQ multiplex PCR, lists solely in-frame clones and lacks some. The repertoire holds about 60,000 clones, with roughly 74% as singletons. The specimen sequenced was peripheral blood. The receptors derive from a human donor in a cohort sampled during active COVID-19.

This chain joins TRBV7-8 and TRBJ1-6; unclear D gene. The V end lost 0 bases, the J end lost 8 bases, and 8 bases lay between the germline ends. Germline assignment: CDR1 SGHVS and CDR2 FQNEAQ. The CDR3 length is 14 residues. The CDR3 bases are TGTGCCAGCAGCTTAGCCGGGGTTCATTCACCCCTCCACTTT. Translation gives CASSLAGVHSPLHF.

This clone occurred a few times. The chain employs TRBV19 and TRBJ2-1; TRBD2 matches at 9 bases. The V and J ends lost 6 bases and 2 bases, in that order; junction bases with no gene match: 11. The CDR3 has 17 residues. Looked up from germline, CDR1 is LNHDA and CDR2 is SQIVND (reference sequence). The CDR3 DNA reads TGTGCCAGTAGGACACATAGCGGGGGTCGAGCCTACAATGAGCAGTTCTTC. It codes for CASRTHSGGRAYNEQFF.

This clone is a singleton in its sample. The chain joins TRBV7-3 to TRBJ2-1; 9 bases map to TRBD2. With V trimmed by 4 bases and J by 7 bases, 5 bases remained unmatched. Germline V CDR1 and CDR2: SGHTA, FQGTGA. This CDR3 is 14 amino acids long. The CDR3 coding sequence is TGTGCCAGCAGCTCCGCGGGAGGGTATAATGAGCAGTTCTTC. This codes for CASSSAGGYNEQFF.

CDR3 bases: TGTGCCAGTAGTATGGGAGCGACAGGCCCAAGCAATCAGCCCCAGCATTTT. It yields the protein CASSMGATGPSNQPQHF. This chain links TRBV19 with TRBJ1-5; possible D gene TRBD1, 6 bases. The CDR3 consists of 17 residues. Trimming cost V 3 bases and J 1 base, with 16 bases left between them. Germline V gene lookup returns CDR1 LNHDA and CDR2 SQIVND (reference sequence).

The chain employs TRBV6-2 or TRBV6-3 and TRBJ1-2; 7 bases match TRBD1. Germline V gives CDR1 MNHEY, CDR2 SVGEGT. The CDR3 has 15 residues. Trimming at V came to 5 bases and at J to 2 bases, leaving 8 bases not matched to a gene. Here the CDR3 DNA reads TGTGCCAGCAGTCGCATACAGGGGCCGAACTATGGCTACACCTTC. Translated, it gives CASSRIQGPNYGYTF.

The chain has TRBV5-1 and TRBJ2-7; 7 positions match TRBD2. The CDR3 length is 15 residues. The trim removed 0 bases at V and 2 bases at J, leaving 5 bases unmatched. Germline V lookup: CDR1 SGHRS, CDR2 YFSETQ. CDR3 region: CASSLGGGRAYEQYF. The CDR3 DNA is TGCGCCAGCAGCTTGGGCGGGGGAAGAGCCTACGAGCAGTACTTC.

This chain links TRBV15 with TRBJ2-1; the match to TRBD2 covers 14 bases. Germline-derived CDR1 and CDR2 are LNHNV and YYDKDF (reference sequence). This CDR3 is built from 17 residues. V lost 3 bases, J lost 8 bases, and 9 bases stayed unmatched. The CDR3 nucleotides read TGTGCCACCAGCAGGGGGGGACTAGCGGGAGAGGTGGATGAGCAGTTCTTC. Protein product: CATSRGGLAGEVDEQFF. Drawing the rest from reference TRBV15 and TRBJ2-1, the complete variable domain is DAMVIQNPRYQVTQFGKPVTLSCSQTLNHNVMYWYQQKSSQAPKLLFHYYDKDFNNEADTPDNFQSRRPNTSFCFLDIRSPGLGDTAMYLCATSRGGLAGEVDEQFFGPGTRLTVL.

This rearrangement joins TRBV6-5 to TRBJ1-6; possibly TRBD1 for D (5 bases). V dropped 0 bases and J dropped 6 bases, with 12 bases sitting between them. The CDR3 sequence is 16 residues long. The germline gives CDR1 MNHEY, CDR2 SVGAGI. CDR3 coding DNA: TGTGCCAGCAGTTACTCGTCCAACGGGGGTAATTCACCCCTCCACTTT. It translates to CASSYSSNGGNSPLHF.

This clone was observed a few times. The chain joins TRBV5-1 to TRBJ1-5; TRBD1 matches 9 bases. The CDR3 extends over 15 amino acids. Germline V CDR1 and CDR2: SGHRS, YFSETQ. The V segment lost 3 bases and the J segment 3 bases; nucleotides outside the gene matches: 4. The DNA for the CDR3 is TGCGCCAGCAGCTACGGGACAGGGCCCAATCAGCCCCAGCATTTT. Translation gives CASSYGTGPNQPQHF.

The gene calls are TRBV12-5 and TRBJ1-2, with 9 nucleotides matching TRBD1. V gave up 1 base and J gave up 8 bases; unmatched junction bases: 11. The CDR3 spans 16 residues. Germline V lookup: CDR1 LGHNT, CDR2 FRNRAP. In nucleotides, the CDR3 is TGTGCTAGTGGTTTGGGATCGGGACAGGGAATAGTCGGCTACACCTTC. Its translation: CASGLGSGQGIVGYTF.

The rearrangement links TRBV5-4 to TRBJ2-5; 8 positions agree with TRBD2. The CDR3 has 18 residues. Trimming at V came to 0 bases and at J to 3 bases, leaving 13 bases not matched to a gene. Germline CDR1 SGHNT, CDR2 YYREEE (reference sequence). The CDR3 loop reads CASSLGTWGAGVEETQYF. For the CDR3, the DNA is TGTGCCAGCAGCTTGGGTACGTGGGGAGCGGGAGTTGAAGAGACCCAGTACTTC.

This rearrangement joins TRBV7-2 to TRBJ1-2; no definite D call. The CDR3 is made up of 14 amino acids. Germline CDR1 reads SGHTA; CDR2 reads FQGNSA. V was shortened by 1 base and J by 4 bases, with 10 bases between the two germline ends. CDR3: CASSLGGLVYGYTF. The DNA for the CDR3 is TGTGCCAGCAGCTTAGGAGGGTTAGTCTATGGCTACACCTTC.

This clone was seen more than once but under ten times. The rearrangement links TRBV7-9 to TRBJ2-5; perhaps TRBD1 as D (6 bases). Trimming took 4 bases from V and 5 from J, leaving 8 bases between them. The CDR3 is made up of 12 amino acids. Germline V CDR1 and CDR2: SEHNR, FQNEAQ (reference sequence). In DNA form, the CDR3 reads TGTGCCAGCAGCTCCACAGGGGAGACCCAGTACTTC. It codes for CASSSTGETQYF.

The CDR3 loop reads CASSSLTGFAYNEQFF. CDR3 DNA sequence: TGTGCCAGCAGTTCTCTCACGGGGTTCGCCTACAATGAGCAGTTCTTC. V and J are TRBV2 and TRBJ2-1, with D tentatively TRBD2 (5 bases). The CDR3 has 16 amino acids. In germline, CDR1 is SNHLY, CDR2 FYNNEI. V lost 5 bases, J lost 2 bases, and 16 bases lay in between.

CDR3 region: CASMGDLFTGELFF. DNA of the CDR3: TGTGCCAGCATGGGGGACTTGTTCACCGGGGAGCTGTTTTTT. The rearrangement joins TRBV2 to TRBJ2-2; D possibly corresponds to TRBD2 (6 bases). CDR3 length: 14 amino acids. Germline V lookup: CDR1 SNHLY, CDR2 FYNNEI. With 7 bases removed from V and 4 bases from J, the gap between germline ends came to 13 bases.

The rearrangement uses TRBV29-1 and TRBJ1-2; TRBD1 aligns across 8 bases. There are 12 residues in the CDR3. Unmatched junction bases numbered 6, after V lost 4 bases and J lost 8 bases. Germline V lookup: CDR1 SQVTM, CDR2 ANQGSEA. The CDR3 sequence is CSVGTGKGGYTF. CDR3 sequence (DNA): TGCAGCGTTGGGACAGGGAAGGGGGGCTACACCTTC. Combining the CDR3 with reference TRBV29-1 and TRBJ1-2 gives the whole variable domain SAVISQKPSRDICQRGTSLTIQCQVDSQVTMMFWYRQQPGQSLTLIATANQGSEATYESGFVIDKFPISRPNLTFSTLTVSNMSPEDSSIYLCSVGTGKGGYTFGSGTRLTVV.

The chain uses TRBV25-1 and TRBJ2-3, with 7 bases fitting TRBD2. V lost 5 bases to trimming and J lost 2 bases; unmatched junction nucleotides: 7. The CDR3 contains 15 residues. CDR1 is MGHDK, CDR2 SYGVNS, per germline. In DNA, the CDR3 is TGTGCCAGCAGTCCCCGGACTAGTCCCACAGATACGCAGTATTTT. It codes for CASSPRTSPTDTQYF. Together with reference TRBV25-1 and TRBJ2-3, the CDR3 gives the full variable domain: EADIYQTPRYLVIGTGKKITLECSQTMGHDKMYWYQQDPGMELHLIHYSYGVNSTEKGDLSSESTVSRIRTEHFPLTLESARPSHTSQYLCASSPRTSPTDTQYFGPGTRLTVL.

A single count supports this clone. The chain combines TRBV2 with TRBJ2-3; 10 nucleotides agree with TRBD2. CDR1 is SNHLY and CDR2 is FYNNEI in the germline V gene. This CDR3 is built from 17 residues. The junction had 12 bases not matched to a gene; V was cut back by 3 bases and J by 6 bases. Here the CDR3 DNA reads TGTGCCAGCAGTGACGGGGTGGGACTAGCGCCCCGGGATACGCAGTATTTT. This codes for CASSDGVGLAPRDTQYF.